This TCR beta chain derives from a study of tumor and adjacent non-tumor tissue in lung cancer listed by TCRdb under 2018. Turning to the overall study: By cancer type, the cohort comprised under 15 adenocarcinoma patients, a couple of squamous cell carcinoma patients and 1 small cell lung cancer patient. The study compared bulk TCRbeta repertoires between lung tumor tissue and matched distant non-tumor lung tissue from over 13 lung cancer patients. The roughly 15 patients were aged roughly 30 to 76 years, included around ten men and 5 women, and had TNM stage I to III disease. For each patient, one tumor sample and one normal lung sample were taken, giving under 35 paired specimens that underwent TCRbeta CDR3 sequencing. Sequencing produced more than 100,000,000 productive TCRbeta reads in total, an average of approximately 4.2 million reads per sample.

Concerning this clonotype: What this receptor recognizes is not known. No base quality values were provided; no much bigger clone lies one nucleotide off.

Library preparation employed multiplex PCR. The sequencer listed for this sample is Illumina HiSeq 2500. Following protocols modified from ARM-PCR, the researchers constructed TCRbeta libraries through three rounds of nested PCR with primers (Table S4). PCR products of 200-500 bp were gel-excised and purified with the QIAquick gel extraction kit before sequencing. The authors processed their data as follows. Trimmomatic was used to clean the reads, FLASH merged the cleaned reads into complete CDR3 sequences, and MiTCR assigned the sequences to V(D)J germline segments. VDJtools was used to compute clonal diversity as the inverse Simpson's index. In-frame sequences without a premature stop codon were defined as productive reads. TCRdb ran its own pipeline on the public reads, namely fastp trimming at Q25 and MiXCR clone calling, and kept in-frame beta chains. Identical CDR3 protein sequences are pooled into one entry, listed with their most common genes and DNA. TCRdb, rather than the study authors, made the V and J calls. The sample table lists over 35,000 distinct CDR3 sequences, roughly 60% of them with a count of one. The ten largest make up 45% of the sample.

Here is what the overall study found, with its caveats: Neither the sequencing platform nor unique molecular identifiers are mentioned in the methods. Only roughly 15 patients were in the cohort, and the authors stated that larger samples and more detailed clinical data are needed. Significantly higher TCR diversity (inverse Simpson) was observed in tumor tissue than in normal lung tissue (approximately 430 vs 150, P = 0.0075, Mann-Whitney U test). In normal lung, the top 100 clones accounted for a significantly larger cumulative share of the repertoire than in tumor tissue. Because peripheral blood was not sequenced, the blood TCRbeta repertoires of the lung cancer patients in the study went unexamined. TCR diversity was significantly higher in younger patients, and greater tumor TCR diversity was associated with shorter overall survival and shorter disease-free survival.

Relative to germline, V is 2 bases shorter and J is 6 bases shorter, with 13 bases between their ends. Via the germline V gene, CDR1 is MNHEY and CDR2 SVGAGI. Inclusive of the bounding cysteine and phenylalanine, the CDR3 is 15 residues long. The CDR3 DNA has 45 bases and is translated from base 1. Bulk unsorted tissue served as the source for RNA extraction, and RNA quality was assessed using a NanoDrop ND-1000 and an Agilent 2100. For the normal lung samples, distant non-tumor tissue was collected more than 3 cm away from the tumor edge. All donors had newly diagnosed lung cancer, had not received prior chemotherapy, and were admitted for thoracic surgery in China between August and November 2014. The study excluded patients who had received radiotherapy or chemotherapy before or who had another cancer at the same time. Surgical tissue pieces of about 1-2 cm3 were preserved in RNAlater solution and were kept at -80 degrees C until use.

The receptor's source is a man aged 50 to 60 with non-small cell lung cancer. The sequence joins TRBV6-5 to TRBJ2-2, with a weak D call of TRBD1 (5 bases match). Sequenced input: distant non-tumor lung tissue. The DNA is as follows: TGTGCCAGCAGTTACACTATAGGGGCGGCCGGGGAGCTGTTTTTT. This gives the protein CASSYTIGAAGELFF.